This record looks at one T cell receptor (beta chain) sequence and its context. Libraries were prepared by immunoSEQ multiplex PCR; TCRdb keeps only in-frame clonotypes and omits some of them. The sample records some 120,000 clones, roughly 90% being singletons. This sample was included in a study of T cell responses to AZD1222 COVID-19 vaccine. Sample: peripheral blood, taken on day 0 of AZD1222 vaccination. This receptor was identified in an adult in good health.

Here the CDR3 DNA reads TGTGCCACCGGGACAGCTGGAGGTGAAAAACTGTTTTTT. It translates to CATGTAGGEKLFF. V usage is TRBV19 and J usage is TRBJ1-4, with TRBD1 identical over 7 bases. The junction had 9 bases not matched to a gene; V was cut back by 10 bases and J by 7 bases. This CDR3 region has 13 residues. Germline CDR1 and CDR2: LNHDA and SQIVND (reference sequence).